The 16 T cell receptor beta chains below were found in one sample sequenced in a study of blood T cell repertoires in COVID-19. Sequenced by immunoSEQ multiplex PCR; TCRdb stores in-frame clones only, minus some. The sample gives about 150,000 clones, roughly four fifths of which show up once; about 16% is in the top ten. Material for sequencing was peripheral blood. The receptors stem from a human donor with acute or convalescent COVID-19. The donor label of this sample is uncertain.

CDR3 DNA: TGTGCCAGCAGCCAAGTCCTGGGGACAGAGCAGTTCTTC. Translating gives CASSQVLGTEQFF. V and J are TRBV4-2 and TRBJ2-1; a weak D match, TRBD1 (6 bases). V was cut by 1 base and J by 10 bases, with 11 bases left in between. CDR1 and CDR2 from the germline V gene are LGHNA and YNFKEQ. The CDR3 is 13 amino acids.

The chain links TRBV7-9 to TRBJ1-6, with unresolved D. The CDR3 is made up of 15 amino acids. The V end lost 4 bases, the J end lost 5 bases, and 12 bases lay between the germline ends. Germline V gene lookup returns CDR1 SEHNR and CDR2 FQNEAQ (reference sequence). CDR3 sequence reads: CASSSPIADNSPLHF. The DNA for the CDR3 is TGTGCCAGCAGCTCCCCCATAGCCGATAATTCACCCCTCCACTTT.

The chain carries TRBV5-8 and TRBJ2-5; 13 bases align to TRBD2. The germline V gene has CDR1 SGHTS and CDR2 YDEGEE. V was clipped by 0 bases and J by 5 bases; unmatched bases: 4. This CDR3 is built from 16 residues. Here the CDR3 DNA reads TGTGCCAGCAGCTTGGGACTAGCGGGGGGTCGGGAGACCCAGTACTTC. This codes for CASSLGLAGGRETQYF. Complete variable domain (other parts from reference TRBV5-8 and TRBJ2-5): EAGVTQSPTHLIKTRGQQATLRCSPISGHTSVYWYQQALGLGLQFLLWYDEGEERNRGNFPPRFSGRQFPNYSSELNVNALELEDSALYLCASSLGLAGGRETQYFGPGTRLLVL.

In its sample, this clone was seen a few times. The chain links TRBV6-5 to TRBJ1-2; weak D call: TRBD1 (6 bases). V was clipped by 4 bases and J by 4 bases, with 19 bases between them. Germline assignment: CDR1 MNHEY and CDR2 SVGAGI. This CDR3 is 16 amino acids long. CDR3 DNA sequence: TGTGCCAGCAGTTCTCTTCGGCAGGGGCTTATCTATGGCTACACCTTC. Protein product: CASSSLRQGLIYGYTF.

This clone was counted a single time. The chain recombines TRBV18 with TRBJ2-7, with 9 bases identical to TRBD1. Germline V gene data show CDR1 as KGHSH and CDR2 as LQKENI. The CDR3 runs to 14 residues. The J segment lost 5 bases and the V segment lost 1 base, leaving 3 bases of the junction unmatched. The CDR3 loop reads CASSPQGQGDEQYF. The CDR3 DNA reads TGTGCCAGCTCACCACAGGGACAGGGCGACGAGCAGTACTTC.

This clone was picked up one time. Mismatch with germline at one junction end may stem from a read error. The chain employs TRBV29-1 and TRBJ1-1, with TRBD1 matching 8 bases. The CDR3 extends over 14 amino acids. Germline lookup yields CDR1 SQVTM and CDR2 ANQGSEA. For the CDR3, the DNA is TGCAGCGTTGAACGGACAGGGTGGAACAATGAAGCTTTCTTT. Protein: CSVERTGWNNEAFF.

As concerns this clone: Other DNA sequences in the same sample also yield this CDR3. J is TRBJ1-1 and V is TRBV7-2, with a weak D call TRBD1 (6 bases). V was cut by 0 bases and J by 5 bases, with 13 bases left in between. This CDR3 contains 15 residues. The germline gives CDR1 SGHTA, CDR2 FQGNSA. This chain's CDR3 is CASSLAGGGRTEAFF. CDR3 bases: TGTGCCAGCAGCTTAGCTGGCGGGGGGCGAACTGAAGCTTTCTTT.

This chain uses TRBV6-2 or TRBV6-3 with TRBJ2-7; D is unresolved. This CDR3 has 11 amino acids. Germline loops: CDR1 MNHEY, CDR2 SVGEGT. V was pared by 3 bases and J by 4 bases, with 4 bases between. The CDR3 nucleotides read TGTGCCAGCAGTTATCATTACGAGCAGTACTTC. This gives the protein CASSYHYEQYF.

The chain joins TRBV9 to TRBJ1-2; D possibly corresponds to TRBD1 (5 bases). CDR1 and CDR2 from the germline V gene are SGDLS and YYNGEE. The CDR3 contains 15 residues. The V and J ends lost 0 bases and 4 bases respectively, with 13 bases between them. CDR3: CASSVGAGWGYGYTF. Here the CDR3 DNA reads TGTGCCAGCAGCGTAGGGGCAGGGTGGGGCTATGGCTACACCTTC. Based on the CDR3 plus reference TRBV9 and TRBJ1-2, the full variable domain is DSGVTQTPKHLITATGQRVTLRCSPRSGDLSVYWYQQSLDQGLQFLIQYYNGEERAKGNILERFSAQQFPDLHSELNLSSLELGDSALYFCASSVGAGWGYGYTFGSGTRLTVV.

The rearrangement links TRBV19 to TRBJ2-6; possible D gene TRBD1, 6 bases. V was clipped by 4 bases and J by 2 bases, with 15 bases between them. In germline, CDR1 is LNHDA, CDR2 SQIVND (reference sequence). The CDR3 runs to 17 residues. As DNA, the CDR3 is TGTGCCAGTAGTAGGTGGCAGGGGATCACTGGGGCCAACGTCCTGACTTTC. Translated: CASSRWQGITGANVLTF.

The chain is built from TRBV7-3 and TRBJ2-1; 8 nucleotides match TRBD1. J lost 0 bases, V lost 5 bases, and 6 bases had no gene match. This CDR3 is built from 16 residues. The germline V gene encodes CDR1 SGHTA and CDR2 FQGTGA. The DNA of the CDR3 is TGTGCCAGCAGCGCCTGGACAGGGAGCTCCTACAATGAGCAGTTCTTC. Protein: CASSAWTGSSYNEQFF.

This clone was seen a few times. This chain links TRBV23-1 with TRBJ1-5; a possible D gene is TRBD1 (5 bases). TRBV23-1 is flagged as an ORF with uncertain function. The CDR3 consists of 17 residues. Trimming cost V 3 bases and J 4 bases, with 19 bases left between them. As DNA, the CDR3 is TGCGCCAGCAGTCACGGGCAGGGTGGTGAAAAAAATCAGCCCCAGCATTTT. Residues: CASSHGQGGEKNQPQHF.

The rearrangement uses TRBV25-1 and TRBJ1-4; D uncertain. Trimming shortened V by 3 bases and J by 3 bases, and 11 bases separated the two germline ends. The CDR3 runs 15 residues. Germline loops: CDR1 MGHDK, CDR2 SYGVNS. Written as DNA, the CDR3 is TGTGCCAGCAGTGAGGGCCAAATCCCTAATGAAAAACTGTTTTTT. This codes for CASSEGQIPNEKLFF.

This clone was counted once. V gene TRBV6-5 combines with J gene TRBJ2-2; D unresolved. The length of the CDR3 is 15 residues. CDR1 and CDR2 from the germline V gene are MNHEY and SVGAGI. The V gene lost 1 base and the J gene lost 4 bases, with 10 bases spanning the gap. CDR3 coding DNA: TGTGCCAGCAGTTACTACCCCAGGTCCACCGGGGAGCTGTTTTTT. Translated, it gives CASSYYPRSTGELFF.

This clone came up a few times. This sequence joins TRBV2 and TRBJ1-1, with 10 bases identical to TRBD1. Germline trimming cut 6 bases from V and 2 bases from J; bases unmatched to any gene: 6. CDR3 length: 15 amino acids. Germline V gives CDR1 SNHLY, CDR2 FYNNEI. CDR3 sequence: CASSAGQGYNTEAFF. The CDR3 DNA reads TGTGCCAGCAGCGCGGGACAGGGGTATAACACTGAAGCTTTCTTT.

This chain joins TRBV30 and TRBJ1-2; TRBD1 matches 8 bases. Germline values: CDR1 GTSNPN, CDR2 SVGIG (reference sequence). This CDR3 comprises 15 residues. The J segment lost 4 bases and the V segment lost 2 bases, leaving 9 bases of the junction unmatched. CDR3 region: CAWSYGPGQAYGYTF. DNA for the CDR3: TGTGCCTGGAGTTACGGGCCGGGACAGGCCTATGGCTACACCTTC.